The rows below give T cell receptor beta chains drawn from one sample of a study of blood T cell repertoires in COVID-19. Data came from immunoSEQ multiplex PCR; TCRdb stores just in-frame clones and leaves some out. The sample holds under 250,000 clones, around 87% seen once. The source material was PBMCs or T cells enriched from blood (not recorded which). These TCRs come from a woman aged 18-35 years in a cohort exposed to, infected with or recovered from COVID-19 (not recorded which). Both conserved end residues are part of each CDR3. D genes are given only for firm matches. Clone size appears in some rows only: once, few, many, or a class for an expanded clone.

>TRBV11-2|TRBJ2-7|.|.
CASSLDRTDYEQYF
TGTGCCAGCAGCTTAGATAGGACAGACTACGAGCAGTACTTC
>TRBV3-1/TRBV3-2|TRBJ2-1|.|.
CASSHQVHEQFF
TGTGCCAGCAGCCACCAGGTCCATGAGCAGTTCTTC
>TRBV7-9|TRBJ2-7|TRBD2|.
CASSSSGRDFEQYF
TGTGCCAGCAGCTCCAGCGGGAGGGATTTCGAGCAGTACTTC
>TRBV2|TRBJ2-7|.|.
CASSEEEESEQYF
TGTGCCAGCAGTGAAGAGGAGGAAAGCGAGCAGTACTTC
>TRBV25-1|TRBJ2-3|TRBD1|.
CASSALWTGGDTQYF
TGTGCCAGCAGTGCACTGTGGACAGGGGGAGATACGCAGTATTTT
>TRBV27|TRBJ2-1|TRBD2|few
CASSQILAGKYEQFF
TGTGCCAGCAGTCAAATACTAGCGGGGAAATATGAGCAGTTCTTC
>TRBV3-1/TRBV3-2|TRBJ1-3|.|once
CASSQGSLSGNTIYF
TGTGCCAGCAGCCAAGGTTCTCTCTCTGGAAACACCATATATTTT
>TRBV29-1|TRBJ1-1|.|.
CSVEAGHENTEAFF
TGCAGCGTTGAAGCAGGACACGAGAACACTGAAGCTTTCTTT
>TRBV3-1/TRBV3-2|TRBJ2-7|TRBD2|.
CASSQDLAGDREQYF
TGTGCCAGCAGCCAAGACCTAGCGGGGGACCGCGAGCAGTACTTC
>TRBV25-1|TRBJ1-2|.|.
CASSHPGHNYGYTF
TGTGCCAGCAGCCACCCGGGACATAACTATGGCTACACCTTC
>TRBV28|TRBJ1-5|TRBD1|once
CASADRGLGNQPQHF
TGTGCCAGCGCAGACAGGGGGCTCGGCAATCAGCCCCAGCATTTT
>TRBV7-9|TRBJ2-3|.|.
CASSFADTQYF
TGTGCCAGCAGCTTCGCAGATACGCAGTATTTT
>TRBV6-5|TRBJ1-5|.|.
CASSRQYNSNQPQHF
TGTGCCAGCAGTAGACAGTACAATAGCAATCAGCCCCAGCATTTT
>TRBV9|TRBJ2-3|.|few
CASSVEGGGGGTQYF
TGTGCCAGCAGCGTAGAAGGGGGAGGGGGAGGTACGCAGTATTTT
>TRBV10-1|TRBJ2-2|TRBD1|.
CASSPDRGNTGELFF
TGCGCCAGCAGCCCGGACAGGGGCAACACCGGGGAGCTGTTTTTT
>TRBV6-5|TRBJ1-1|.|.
CASRFRGTEAFF
TGTGCCAGCAGATTTAGGGGGACTGAAGCTTTCTTT
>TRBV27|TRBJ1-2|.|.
CASRLAGDSSYGYTF
TGTGCCAGCAGATTGGCAGGCGATTCCTCCTATGGCTACACCTTC
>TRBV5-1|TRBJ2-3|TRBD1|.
CASSRDRGDTDTQYF
TGCGCCAGCAGCAGGGACAGGGGGGACACAGATACGCAGTATTTT
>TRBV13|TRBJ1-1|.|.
CASMAYGEGNTEAFF
TGTGCCAGCATGGCTTACGGTGAGGGGAACACTGAAGCTTTCTTT
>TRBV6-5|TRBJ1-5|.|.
CASSSREAQPQHF
TGTGCCAGCAGTTCTAGGGAGGCTCAGCCCCAGCATTTT
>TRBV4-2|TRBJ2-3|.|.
CASSQDGEWGDTQYF
TGTGCCAGCAGCCAAGATGGGGAGTGGGGAGATACGCAGTATTTT
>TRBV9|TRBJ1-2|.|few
CASSDTGNYGYTF
TGTGCCAGCAGCGACACAGGGAACTATGGCTACACCTTC
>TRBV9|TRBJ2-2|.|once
CASSVERARELFF
TGTGCCAGCAGCGTAGAGAGAGCTAGGGAGCTGTTTTTT
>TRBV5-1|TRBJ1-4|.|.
CASSPSGAANEKLFF
TGCGCCAGCAGCCCCTCTGGGGCAGCTAATGAAAAACTGTTTTTT
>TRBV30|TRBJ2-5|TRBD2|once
CAFAGEETQYF
TGTGCCTTTGCGGGGGAAGAGACCCAGTACTTC
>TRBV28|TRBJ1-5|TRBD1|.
CASSRGRSNQPQHF
TGTGCCAGCAGTAGGGGGCGAAGCAATCAGCCCCAGCATTTT
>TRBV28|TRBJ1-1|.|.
CASSLLRWNTEAFF
TGTGCCAGCAGTTTACTCAGATGGAACACTGAAGCTTTCTTT
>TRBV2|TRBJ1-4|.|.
CASSGPGVYEKLFF
TGTGCCAGCAGTGGGCCAGGGGTTTACGAAAAACTGTTTTTT
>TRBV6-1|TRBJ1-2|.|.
CASSETPRRGLEGGYTF
TGTGCCAGCAGTGAAACTCCCCGACGGGGCTTGGAGGGTGGCTACACCTTC
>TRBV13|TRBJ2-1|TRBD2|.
CASSWTSTYNEQFF
TGTGCCAGCAGCTGGACTAGTACCTACAATGAGCAGTTCTTC
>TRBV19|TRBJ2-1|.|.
CASSIVAGSNEQFF
TGTGCCAGTAGTATAGTCGCGGGGAGCAATGAGCAGTTCTTC
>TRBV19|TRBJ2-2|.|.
CASSSTGTSGELFF
TGTGCCAGTTCTAGTACAGGGACGTCCGGGGAGCTGTTTTTT
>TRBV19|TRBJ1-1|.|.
CASRLNYNTEAFF
TGTGCCAGTAGATTGAACTACAACACTGAAGCTTTCTTT
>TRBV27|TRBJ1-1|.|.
CASQTGYDTEAFF
TGTGCCAGCCAAACGGGGTATGACACTGAAGCTTTCTTT
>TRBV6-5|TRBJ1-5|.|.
CASRGQYNQPQHF
TGTGCCAGCAGAGGACAGTACAATCAGCCCCAGCATTTT
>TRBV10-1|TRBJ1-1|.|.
CASSLTGGTEAFF
TGCGCCAGCAGCCTAACCGGGGGGACTGAAGCTTTCTTT
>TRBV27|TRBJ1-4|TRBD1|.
CASSTLPGQVNEKLFF
TGTGCCAGCAGTACCTTACCGGGACAGGTTAATGAAAAACTGTTTTTT
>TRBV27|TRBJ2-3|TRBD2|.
CASSPTSGRADTQYF
TGTGCCAGCAGTCCGACTAGCGGGAGGGCAGATACGCAGTATTTT
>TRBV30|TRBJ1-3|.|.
CAWSVGHGEDTIYF
TGTGCCTGGAGTGTAGGACACGGGGAGGACACCATATATTTT
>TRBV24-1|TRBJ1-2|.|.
CATSDQDMNYGYTF
TGTGCCACCAGTGATCAGGACATGAACTATGGCTACACCTTC
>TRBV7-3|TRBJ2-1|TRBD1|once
CASSSPPGQGMGEQFF
TGTGCCAGCAGCTCACCTCCGGGACAGGGGATGGGTGAGCAGTTCTTC
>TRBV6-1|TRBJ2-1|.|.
CASLPGDRYNEQFF
TGTGCCTCCCTCCCCGGGGATAGGTACAATGAGCAGTTCTTC
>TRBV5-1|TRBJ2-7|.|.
CASSIYSGGTYEQYF
TGCGCCAGCAGCATATACTCCGGAGGAACCTACGAGCAGTACTTC
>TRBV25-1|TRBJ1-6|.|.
CASSGPVQGGGSPLHF
TGTGCCAGCAGTGGGCCTGTACAGGGCGGTGGTTCACCCCTCCACTTT
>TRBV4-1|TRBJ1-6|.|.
CASSQGILRSSYNSPLHF
TGCGCCAGCAGCCAAGGGATCCTTCGGAGCTCCTATAATTCACCCCTCCACTTT
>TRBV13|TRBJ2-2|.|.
CASSLGIKLVGELFF
TGTGCCAGCAGCTTGGGCATTAAACTGGTCGGGGAGCTGTTTTTT
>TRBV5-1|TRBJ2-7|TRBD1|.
CASSRGTGGHEQYF
TGCGCCAGCAGCCGTGGGACAGGGGGCCACGAGCAGTACTTC
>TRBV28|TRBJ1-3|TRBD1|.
CASSPVLGQPGGNTIYF
TGTGCCAGCAGTCCGGTCTTGGGACAGCCAGGAGGAAACACCATATATTTT
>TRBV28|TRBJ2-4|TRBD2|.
CASSPFGGLAKNIQYF
TGTGCCAGCAGTCCATTCGGGGGGTTAGCCAAAAACATTCAGTACTTC
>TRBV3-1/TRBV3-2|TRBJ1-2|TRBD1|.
CASSQLVQGSDGYTF
TGTGCCAGCAGCCAACTCGTACAGGGGTCCGATGGCTACACCTTC
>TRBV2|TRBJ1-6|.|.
CASDTGSYNSPLHF
TGTGCCAGCGATACAGGCTCCTATAATTCACCCCTCCACTTT
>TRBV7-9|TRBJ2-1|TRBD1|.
CASSLTGQGINEQFF
TGTGCCAGCAGCTTGACGGGACAGGGCATCAATGAGCAGTTCTTC
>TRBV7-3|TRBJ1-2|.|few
CASSPQTGYGYTF
TGTGCCAGCAGCCCTCAGACAGGTTATGGCTACACCTTC
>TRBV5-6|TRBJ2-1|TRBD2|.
CASSLALSSGGNEQFF
TGTGCCAGCAGCTTGGCGTTGTCTAGCGGGGGAAATGAGCAGTTCTTC